Each of the 20 T cell receptor beta chains below was sequenced from the same sample in a study of T-cell reconstitution after alpha-beta-depleted transplantation in children (dated by TCRdb to the mid-2010s). The library was built by means of PCR. Sequenced on an Illumina HiSeq 2500. To normalize quantification of the TCRbeta repertoire, the TCR libraries were built with molecular barcoding that relied on unique molecular identifiers. TCRdb redid the processing of the public reads, applying fastp at Q25 and MiXCR, and retained in-frame beta chains. Rows with a matching CDR3 protein are joined into one entry that keeps the most common DNA and genes. The sample table contains about 340,000 distinct CDR3 sequences; only one count was recorded for 9% to 12% of them. Together, the top ten hold approximately 2.3% of the sample. The starting material was PBMCs from the stem cell graft donor, obtained from the stem cell graft. The receptor set was obtained from a human donor who donated a stem cell graft to a child with acute lymphoblastic leukemia.

In this sample, this clonotype turned up a few times. This chain links TRBV15 with TRBJ2-1; 13 bases map to TRBD2. The trim removed 4 bases at V and 8 bases at J, leaving 2 bases unmatched. The length of the CDR3 is 14 residues. Germline CDR1 and CDR2: LNHNV and YYDKDF (reference sequence). In nucleotides, the CDR3 is TGTGCCACCAGCACCGGACTAGCGGGAGATGAGCAGTTCTTC. It codes for CATSTGLAGDEQFF.

This clonotype was observed a few times. The genes are TRBV6-2 or TRBV6-3 and TRBJ1-1, with a possible D match to TRBD1 (6 bases). V was cut by 5 bases and J by 4 bases, with 14 bases left in between. This CDR3 has 14 amino acids. Germline values: CDR1 MNHEY, CDR2 SVGEGT. The CDR3 loop is CASSLTGTATEAFF. The CDR3 bases are TGTGCCAGCAGTCTAACAGGGACGGCCACTGAAGCTTTCTTT.

This clonotype has only a few counts. Germline and junction disagree at one end, which may indicate a read error. The chain has TRBV20-1 and TRBJ2-1, with TRBD2 matching 13 bases. Germline V lookup: CDR1 DFQATT, CDR2 SNEGSKA (reference sequence). The CDR3 is 15 amino acids. The CDR3 sequence is CTATQLTSGRHEQFF. CDR3 sequence (DNA): TGCACTGCTACACAGTTGACTAGCGGGAGGCATGAGCAGTTCTTC.

There are a few counts of this clonotype. The CDR3 reads CASSSRTSGNPPEQFF. The CDR3 DNA reads TGTGCCAGCAGCTCCCGGACTAGCGGGAACCCCCCTGAGCAGTTCTTC. The gene calls are TRBV11-2 and TRBJ2-1, with 12 bases fitting TRBD2. The CDR3 consists of 16 residues. With V trimmed by 4 bases and J by 9 bases, 10 bases remained unmatched. Per the germline V gene, CDR1 is SGHAT and CDR2 is FQNNGV.

The genes are TRBV20-1 and TRBJ1-1; a weak D match, TRBD1 (6 bases). This CDR3 spans 14 amino acids. V lost 0 bases to trimming and J lost 2 bases, with 10 bases between them. CDR1 and CDR2 from the germline V gene are DFQATT and SNEGSKA (reference sequence). CDR3 in amino acids: CSARDAGVNTEAFF. Here the CDR3 DNA reads TGCAGTGCTAGAGATGCAGGGGTTAACACTGAAGCTTTCTTT.

This clonotype was counted at least ten times. CDR3 bases: TGCAGCGCGGAGGGGGAGGGGAAGACTGAAGCTTTCTTT. It specifies CSAEGEGKTEAFF. J is TRBJ1-1 and V is TRBV29-1, with D tentatively TRBD1 (6 bases). The germline CDR1 and CDR2 sequences are SQVTM and ANQGSEA. CDR3 size: 13 residues. V was pared by 7 bases and J by 5 bases, with 17 bases between.

This clonotype was seen at least ten times. J is TRBJ2-5 and V is TRBV12-3 or TRBV12-4; 7 bases align to TRBD1. The CDR3 length is 16 residues. Losses at the gene ends were 4 bases for V and 5 bases for J; bases not matched to a gene: 13. The CDR3 loop reads CASSSTGVPYPETQYF. For the CDR3, the DNA is TGTGCCAGCAGTTCTACAGGGGTCCCGTATCCGGAGACCCAGTACTTC.

The rearrangement links TRBV30 to TRBJ2-7; 7 bases match TRBD1. V trimming: 4 bases; J trimming: 4 bases; junction bases outside the gene matches: 13. Germline CDR1 and CDR2: GTSNPN and SVGIG (reference sequence). This CDR3 has 15 residues. CDR3 sequence reads: CAWMVEKGARYEQYF. The DNA for the CDR3 is TGTGCCTGGATGGTTGAGAAGGGGGCTAGATACGAGCAGTACTTC.

Many counts were recorded for this clonotype. The chain carries TRBV24-1 and TRBJ2-1, with 10 nucleotides matching TRBD2. The CDR3 loop spans 16 amino acids. V was pared by 6 bases and J by 2 bases, with 6 bases of the junction left unmatched. The V gene's germline CDR1 is KGHDR and CDR2 SFDVKD. The CDR3 sequence is CATSPSGSPTYNEQFF. Here the CDR3 DNA reads TGTGCCACCAGTCCTAGCGGGAGTCCCACCTACAATGAGCAGTTCTTC.

This clonotype has more than one count but fewer than ten. The J gene is TRBJ2-2, the V gene TRBV7-8; 8 bases map to TRBD2. CDR1 is SGHVS and CDR2 is FQNEAQ in the germline V gene. J was trimmed by 5 bases and V by 7 bases; bases with no gene match: 9. The CDR3 contains 15 residues. The CDR3 loop is CASKRESRGTGELFF. Here the CDR3 DNA reads TGTGCCAGCAAGCGGGAGTCAAGGGGGACCGGGGAGCTGTTTTTT.

A few counts support this clonotype. The chain links TRBV6-1 to TRBJ2-7, with D perhaps TRBD2 (6 bases). From germline, CDR1 is MNHNS and CDR2 SASEGT. CDR3 length equals 16 residues. Trimming stripped 6 bases from V and 2 bases from J, with 20 bases between. The CDR3: CASSPPPAGVPYEQYF. DNA for the CDR3: TGTGCCAGCAGCCCCCCTCCAGCGGGTGTCCCCTACGAGCAGTACTTC.

This clonotype has only a few counts. The chain uses TRBV7-9 and TRBJ2-1; 7 positions agree with TRBD2. CDR1 SEHNR and CDR2 FQNEAQ come from the germline V gene (reference sequence). The J segment lost 5 bases and the V segment lost 5 bases, leaving 6 bases of the junction unmatched. This CDR3 has 14 amino acids. The CDR3 nucleotides are TGTGCCAGCAGCACTAGCGTGGTTAACAATGAGCAGTTCTTC. It yields the protein CASSTSVVNNEQFF.

This sequence joins TRBV20-1 and TRBJ2-7; tentatively, D is TRBD2 (6 bases). The CDR3 spans 12 residues. V lost 2 bases to trimming and J lost 3 bases, with 8 bases between them. CDR1 is DFQATT and CDR2 is SNEGSKA in the germline V gene (reference sequence). The CDR3 protein is CSARRERYEQYF. The CDR3 nucleotides are TGCAGTGCTAGACGGGAGCGCTACGAGCAGTACTTC.

This clonotype was counted a few times. The chain couples TRBV27 to TRBJ2-4; no clear D. Germline CDR1 is MNHEY and CDR2 is SMNVEV (reference sequence). The CDR3 has 16 amino acids. The V end lost 4 bases, the J end lost 1 base, and 14 bases lay between the germline ends. The CDR3 sequence: CASSSRPPDAKNIQYF. The CDR3 DNA is TGTGCCAGCAGTTCCCGACCACCTGATGCCAAAAACATTCAGTACTTC.

This clonotype has more than one count but fewer than ten. J is TRBJ1-5 and V is TRBV21-1; the table calls TRBD1, which could not be checked here. TRBV21-1 is given as a pseudogene. CDR3 length: 16 amino acids. The CDR3 bases are TGTGCCAGCAGCAGATCGACAGACCCTAGCAATCAGCCCCAGCATTTT. Protein: CASSRSTDPSNQPQHF.

This clonotype was seen more than once but under ten times. V and J are TRBV20-1 and TRBJ2-3, with 9 bases identical to TRBD2. This CDR3 spans 15 amino acids. CDR1 and CDR2 (germline): DFQATT, SNEGSKA (reference sequence). Trimming cost V 3 bases and J 3 bases; bases outside gene matches: 7. The chain's CDR3 is CSASAGTSSTDTQYF. As DNA, the CDR3 is TGCAGTGCTAGTGCCGGGACTAGCAGTACAGATACGCAGTATTTT.

This clonotype has just a few counts. The chain has TRBV5-1 and TRBJ2-7; D unclear. The germline V and J ends were trimmed by 4 bases and 3 bases, with 8 bases remaining between them. The CDR3 totals 12 residues. Germline CDR1 is SGHRS and CDR2 is YFSETQ. The CDR3 protein is CASSRNDYEQYF. The CDR3 nucleotides are TGCGCCAGCAGCAGAAATGACTACGAGCAGTACTTC.

This clonotype came up a few times. This chain joins TRBV29-1 and TRBJ2-3; tentatively, D is TRBD2 (5 bases). Germline CDR1 reads SQVTM; CDR2 reads ANQGSEA. V lost 6 bases and J 5 bases, leaving 15 bases between the germline ends. The CDR3 has 13 residues. CDR3: CSVAGRRRDTQYF. For the CDR3, the DNA is TGCAGCGTCGCGGGCAGGCGTAGAGATACGCAGTATTTT.

V usage is TRBV20-1 and J usage is TRBJ2-1, with unresolved D. Germline values: CDR1 DFQATT, CDR2 SNEGSKA (reference sequence). The CDR3 covers 14 residues. The V gene lost 3 bases and the J gene lost 0 bases, with 9 bases spanning the gap. The CDR3 spells CSASRGSSYNEQFF. The CDR3 nucleotides read TGCAGTGCTAGTCGCGGCAGCTCCTACAATGAGCAGTTCTTC.

This clonotype was seen a handful of times. The chain employs TRBV24-1 and TRBJ2-1; perhaps D is TRBD1 or TRBD2 (6 bases each). From germline, CDR1 is KGHDR and CDR2 SFDVKD. The V end was cut by 1 base, the J end by 3 bases, with 15 bases between. The CDR3 length is 17 residues. CDR3 residues: CATSDFSGATYYNEQFF. CDR3 nucleotides: TGTGCCACCAGTGATTTTTCGGGGGCAACCTACTACAATGAGCAGTTCTTC.